The sample holds many counts of the clone carrying this T cell receptor beta chain. The antigen is undetermined. The sample comes from a study of early T cells in non-severe SARS-CoV-2 infection. Germline V lookup: CDR1 MNHEY, CDR2 SVGAGI. The ends were cut back, 6 bases at V and 3 bases at J, with 12 bases in the middle. This CDR3 spans 14 amino acids. Whole-study results and caveats: The matching step, a VDJdb search, favored anti-spike CD8 responses and missed private and CD4 specificities.

TCRdb itself ran the 5' RACE reads through MiXCR, one entry per CDR3 protein. In the table there are approximately 70,000 distinct CDR3 sequences, 12% to 15% of which are singletons. The source of this sequence is an adult who was a healthcare worker with PCR-confirmed SARS-CoV-2 infection or an uninfected control (not recorded which). The sample was whole blood. The chain joins TRBV6-5 to TRBJ1-3, with D possibly matching TRBD1 (6 bases). In nucleotides, the CDR3 is TGTGCCAGCAGACTTACAGGGAATGGAAACACCATATATTTT. This gives the protein CASRLTGNGNTIYF.